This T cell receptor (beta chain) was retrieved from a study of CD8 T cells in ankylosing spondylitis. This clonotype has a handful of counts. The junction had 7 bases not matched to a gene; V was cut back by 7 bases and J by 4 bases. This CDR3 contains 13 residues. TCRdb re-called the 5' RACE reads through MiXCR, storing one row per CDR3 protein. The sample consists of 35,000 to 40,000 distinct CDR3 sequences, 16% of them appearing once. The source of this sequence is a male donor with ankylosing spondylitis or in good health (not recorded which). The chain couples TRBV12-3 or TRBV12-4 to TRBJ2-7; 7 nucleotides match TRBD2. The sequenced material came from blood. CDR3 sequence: CASTRTSYYEQYF. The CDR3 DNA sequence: TGTGCCAGCACGCGGACTAGTTATTACGAGCAGTACTTC.